This TCR beta chain was retrieved from a study of blood T cell repertoires in COVID-19. Study details: Sample material is recorded as cDNA or gDNA derived from T cells, B-cell-depleted T cells, or PBMCs.

Measured with immunoSEQ multiplex PCR; TCRdb has only the in-frame clones, and not every one. The table records about 210,000 clones, around 86% of them present only once. The CDR3 is made up of 13 amino acids. V was pared by 7 bases and J by 0 bases, with 9 bases between. Living in about two dozen US areas, the participants were between about 18 and 95 years of age. Cohort allocation depended upon clinical history that participants reported. What was sequenced was PBMCs or T cells enriched from blood (not recorded which). The chain joins TRBV12-3 or TRBV12-4 to TRBJ1-1; no firm D call. This TCR came from a woman in her forties or fifties with acute COVID-19. This CDR3 is CASILTVNTEAFF. The CDR3 coding sequence is TGTGCCAGCATCCTAACAGTGAACACTGAAGCTTTCTTT.